This T cell receptor (beta chain) came from a study of cytomegalovirus exposure and HLA in healthy donors. The V gene end was trimmed by 6 bases and the J gene end by 0 bases; junction bases not matched to a gene: 8. CDR3 length equals 15 residues. CDR1 MDHEN and CDR2 SYDVKM come from the germline V gene. PCR primers comprised 60 Vbeta and 13 Jbeta primers. Data came from immunoSEQ multiplex PCR; TCRdb stores just in-frame clones and leaves some out. The sample table includes 80,000 to 100,000 clones. The sequencing sample was made of PBMCs. This TCR was recovered from a man over 45 in good health and CMV-seronegative. The chain employs TRBV28 and TRBJ2-7, with TRBD1 identical over 7 bases. As DNA, the CDR3 is TGTGCCAGCAGCGAGACAGGGACCAGCTCCTACGAGCAGTACTTC. It translates to CASSETGTSSYEQYF.